This entry is about one T cell receptor beta chain. Antigen: not known. The CDR3 has 20 residues. The germline V gene has CDR1 SGDLS and CDR2 YYNGEE. The J segment lost 2 bases and the V segment lost 4 bases, leaving 18 bases of the junction unmatched. CD3+CD4+ and CD3+CD8+ cells were FACS-sorted from thawed unstimulated PBMCs. The table came from immunoSEQ multiplex PCR; TCRdb's copy has only in-frame clones and leaves some out. The top ten hold roughly 35% of the sample, which has about 20,000 clones, nearly 80% seen once. The sample comes from a study of T cell clones after liver transplantation. Looking at the study overall: Tolerant meant at least one year fully off immunosuppression without liver enzymes above twice normal.

Study observations and caveats: Rather than being deleted, graft donor-reactive T cells may have moved into the graft. In a couple of subjects, few donor cells limited the measurable donor-reactive repertoire.

This sequence originates from a human patient who received a liver transplant. Some T cells may be the graft donor's. V gene TRBV9 combines with J gene TRBJ2-3, with 11 bases matching TRBD2. The sample here was CD8+ T cells from blood, taken around 54 months after liver transplant. CDR3 sequence (DNA): TGTGCCAGCAGCCCCGTTTTAGCGGGGGGGCGTAGGGAGGTCACAGATACGCAGTATTTT. Translation: CASSPVLAGGRREVTDTQYF.